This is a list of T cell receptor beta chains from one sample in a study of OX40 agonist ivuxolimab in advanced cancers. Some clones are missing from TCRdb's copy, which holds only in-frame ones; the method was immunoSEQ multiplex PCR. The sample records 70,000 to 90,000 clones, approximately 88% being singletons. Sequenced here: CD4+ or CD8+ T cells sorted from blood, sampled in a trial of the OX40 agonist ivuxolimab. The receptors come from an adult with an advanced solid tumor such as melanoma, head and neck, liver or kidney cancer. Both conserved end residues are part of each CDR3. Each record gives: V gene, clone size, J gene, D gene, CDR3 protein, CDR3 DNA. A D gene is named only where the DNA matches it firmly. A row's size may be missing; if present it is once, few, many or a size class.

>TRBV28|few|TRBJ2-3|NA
CASSWRTTDTDTQYF
TGTGCCAGCAGTTGGCGGACTACCGACACAGATACGCAGTATTTT
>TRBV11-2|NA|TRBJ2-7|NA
CASSLPNGGENF
TGTGCCAGCAGCTTACCCAACGGGGGAGAAAACTTC
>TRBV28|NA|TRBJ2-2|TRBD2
CASSTLGGEGPTGELFF
TGTGCCAGCAGTACACTGGGAGGGGAGGGGCCCACCGGGGAGCTGTTTTTT
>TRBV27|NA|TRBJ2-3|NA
CASSPTSWGMADTQYF
TGTGCCAGCAGCCCCACTTCCTGGGGGATGGCAGATACGCAGTATTTT
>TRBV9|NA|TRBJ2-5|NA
CASSVESYGETQYF
TGTGCCAGCAGCGTAGAATCTTACGGGGAGACCCAGTACTTC
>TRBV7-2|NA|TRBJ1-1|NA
CASSSGQPLTEAFF
TGTGCCAGCAGCTCCGGACAGCCCCTCACTGAAGCTTTCTTT
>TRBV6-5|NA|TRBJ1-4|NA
CASSPRPTTNEKLFF
TGTGCCAGCAGTCCCCGACCTACAACTAATGAAAAACTGTTTTTT
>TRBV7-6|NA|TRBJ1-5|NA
CASSLAGGGYPQPQHF
TGTGCCAGCAGCTTAGCGGGGGGGGGATACCCTCAGCCCCAGCATTTT
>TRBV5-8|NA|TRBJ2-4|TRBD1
CASSPLGQGNLAKNIQYF
TGTGCCAGCAGCCCGTTGGGACAGGGAAACTTAGCCAAAAACATTCAGTACTTC
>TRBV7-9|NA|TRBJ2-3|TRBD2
CASSVAFSGGSTDTQYF
TGTGCCAGCAGCGTCGCTTTTAGCGGGGGGAGCACAGATACGCAGTATTTT
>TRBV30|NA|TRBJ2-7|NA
CAWSVKPTRGEQYF
TGTGCCTGGAGTGTAAAACCCACTAGGGGCGAGCAGTACTTC
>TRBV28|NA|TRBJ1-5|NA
CASSSNRVGNQPQHF
TGTGCCAGCAGTTCCAACAGAGTGGGCAATCAGCCCCAGCATTTT
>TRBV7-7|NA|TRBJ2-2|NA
CASSPRGGTGELFF
TGTGCTAGCAGCCCAAGAGGGGGGACCGGGGAGCTGTTTTTT
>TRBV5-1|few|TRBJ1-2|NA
CASMGHPNYGYTF
TGCGCCAGCATGGGGCACCCTAACTATGGCTACACCTTC
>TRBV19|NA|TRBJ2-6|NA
CASSMPPTGANVLTF
TGTGCCAGTAGTATGCCTCCCACTGGGGCCAACGTCCTGACTTTC
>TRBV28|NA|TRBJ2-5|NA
CASSLLGRIGVWETQYF
TGTGCCAGCAGTCTCCTCGGACGGATCGGCGTGTGGGAGACCCAGTACTTC
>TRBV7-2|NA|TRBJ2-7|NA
CASRRRGVPYEQYF
TGTGCCAGCAGACGTCGCGGTGTTCCCTACGAGCAGTACTTC
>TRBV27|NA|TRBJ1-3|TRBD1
CASSLSIPGGGDTIYF
TGTGCCAGCAGTTTATCGATTCCAGGGGGCGGTGACACCATATATTTT
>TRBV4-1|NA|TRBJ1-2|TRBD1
CASSHGDSYGYTF
TGCGCCAGCAGCCATGGGGACAGCTATGGCTACACCTTC
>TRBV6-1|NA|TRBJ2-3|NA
CASRTYTDTQYF
TGTGCCAGCAGGACGTACACAGATACGCAGTATTTT
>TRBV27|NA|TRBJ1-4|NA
CASSLQGATNEKLFF
TGTGCCAGCAGTTTACAGGGAGCAACTAATGAAAAACTGTTTTTT
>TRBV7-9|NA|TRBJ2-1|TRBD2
CASSLDSTSMYEQFF
TGTGCCAGCAGCCTGGACTCGACTAGCATGTATGAGCAGTTCTTC
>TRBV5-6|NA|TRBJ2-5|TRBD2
CASSSLTSGIGTQYF
TGTGCCAGCAGCTCACTGACTAGCGGGATTGGGACCCAGTACTTC
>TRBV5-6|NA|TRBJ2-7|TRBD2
CASSLASGEQYF
TGTGCCAGCAGCTTGGCTAGCGGGGAGCAGTACTTC
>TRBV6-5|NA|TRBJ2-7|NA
CASTQPGTLYEQYF
TGTGCCAGCACTCAACCGGGAACTCTTTACGAGCAGTACTTC
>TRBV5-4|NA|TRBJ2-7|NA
CASSLGQAGYEQYF
TGTGCCAGCAGCTTGGGTCAGGCGGGCTACGAGCAGTACTTC
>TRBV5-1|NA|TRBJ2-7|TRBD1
CASSLGTGGPYEQYF
TGCGCCAGCAGCCTAGGGACAGGGGGACCCTACGAGCAGTACTTC
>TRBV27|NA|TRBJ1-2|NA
CASSPGRAAHYGYTF
TGTGCCAGCAGTCCGGGTAGGGCCGCCCACTATGGCTACACCTTC
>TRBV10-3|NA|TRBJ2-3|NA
CAISESAGPADTQYF
TGTGCCATCAGTGAGTCTGCGGGGCCAGCGGATACGCAGTATTTT